This T cell receptor (beta chain) comes out of a study of OX40 agonist ivuxolimab in advanced cancers. About the investigation overall: Ivuxolimab was an agonistic, fully human IgG2 monoclonal antibody directed against OX40 (CD134), a costimulatory receptor. Intravenous ivuxolimab was administered to patients every 2 weeks at six dose levels: 0.01, 0.1, 0.3, 1.5, 3 and 10 mg/kg. Of the roughly 50 dose-escalation patients, hepatocellular carcinoma was present in around 19, melanoma in approximately 15, renal cell carcinoma in 9 and head and neck cancer in 9. In the dose-escalation cohort, around four fifths of patients were male, and the mean age was 60 years with a range of about 20 to 79. Prior anti-PD-1, anti-PD-L1 or anti-CTLA-4 therapy was permitted, and checkpoint inhibitors had been received by around 40% of dose-escalation patients. Partial responses occurred in three dose-escalation patients, of whom one had hepatocellular carcinoma and two had cutaneous melanoma. The purpose of peripheral TCRbeta sequencing was to test whether ivuxolimab changed TCR sequence diversity and led to clonal T-cell expansion. The paper describes the monotherapy dose-escalation part (N = 52 patients) of the phase I trial of ivuxolimab. What the study reported, not specific to this receptor: On average, CD8+ T cells showed more expanded clones than CD4+ T cells after ivuxolimab. Which antigens the clonally expanded peripheral T cells were specific for was not determined. Low levels of normalized T-cell clonal expansion were also seen in some patients who did not respond. In the 0.1-3.0 mg/kg groups, partial responders had among the lowest normalized peripheral clonal expansion, particularly in CD8+ T cells. At doses of 0.1 to 3.0 mg/kg, clonal expansion of both CD4+ and CD8+ T cells in blood was seen between baseline and week 6.

Patients with autoimmune disease history or receiving systemic immunosuppression were excluded from the trial. Peripheral blood for TCR sequencing was collected from all dose cohorts at baseline, on cycle 4 day 1, and on cycle 7 day 1. Samples were obtained from an open-label, multicenter, first-in-human phase I dose-escalation trial of ivuxolimab. The trial enrolled adults with locally advanced or metastatic head and neck squamous cell, hepatocellular, melanoma or renal cell carcinoma. Before TCR sequencing, CD4+ T cells and CD8+ T cells from peripheral blood were sorted into separate populations. Genomic DNA was extracted from sorted cells for sequencing of the TCRbeta CDR3 region. The immunoSEQ Assay was used for sequencing of TCRbeta CDR3 regions. TCRdb carries this immuneACCESS record with in-frame sequences only. Its versions omit some clonotypes, under half of them owing to an unresolved V gene in the studies checked, with the rest unexplained. Within this sample are approximately 75,000 clones, with about nine tenths of them counted one time only. About 0.35% of the sample lies in the top ten.

Concerning this clone: Its antigen has not been determined. Base qualities are not provided; no much larger clone lies one nucleotide away.

CDR1 and CDR2, looked up from the germline V gene (reference sequence), are LNHNV and YYDKDF. The CDR3, cysteine through phenylalanine, is 16 amino acids long. Only CDR3 DNA remains: 48 bases, in frame from the first base. V gives up 5 bases and J gives up 0 bases, and the segment between their germline ends measures 14 bases. This receptor was obtained from an adult with an advanced solid tumor such as melanoma, head and neck, liver or kidney cancer. The sequences come from CD4+ or CD8+ T cells sorted from blood, collected in a trial of the OX40 agonist ivuxolimab. Recombination joined TRBV15 with TRBJ1-3; a tentative D match to TRBD1 spans 5 bases. For the CDR3, the sequence is CATSQTVNRSGNTIYF. Read as DNA, the sequence is TGTGCCACCAGCCAGACAGTCAATCGCTCTGGAAACACCATATATTTT.